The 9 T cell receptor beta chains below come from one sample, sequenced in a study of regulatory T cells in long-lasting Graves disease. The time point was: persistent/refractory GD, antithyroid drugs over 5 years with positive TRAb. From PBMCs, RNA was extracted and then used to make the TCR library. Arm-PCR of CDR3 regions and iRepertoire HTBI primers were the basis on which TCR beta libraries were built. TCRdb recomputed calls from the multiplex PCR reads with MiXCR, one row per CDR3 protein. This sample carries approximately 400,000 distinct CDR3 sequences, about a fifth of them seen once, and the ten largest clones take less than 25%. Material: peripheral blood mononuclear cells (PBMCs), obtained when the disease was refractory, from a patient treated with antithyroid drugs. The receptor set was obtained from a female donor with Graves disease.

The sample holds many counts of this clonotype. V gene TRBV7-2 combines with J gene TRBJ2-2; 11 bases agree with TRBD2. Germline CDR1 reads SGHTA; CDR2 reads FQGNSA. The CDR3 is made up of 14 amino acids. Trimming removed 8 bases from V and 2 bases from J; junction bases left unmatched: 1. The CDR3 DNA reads TGTGCCAGCGGGACTAGCGGAAACACCGGGGAGCTGTTTTTT. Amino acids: CASGTSGNTGELFF.

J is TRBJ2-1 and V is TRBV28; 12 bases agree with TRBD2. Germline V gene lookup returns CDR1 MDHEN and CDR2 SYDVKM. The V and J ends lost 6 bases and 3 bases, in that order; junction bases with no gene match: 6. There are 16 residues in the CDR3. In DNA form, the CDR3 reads TGTGCCAGCAGCCCCCTAGCGGGAGGGGGCTACAATGAGCAGTTCTTC. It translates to CASSPLAGGGYNEQFF.

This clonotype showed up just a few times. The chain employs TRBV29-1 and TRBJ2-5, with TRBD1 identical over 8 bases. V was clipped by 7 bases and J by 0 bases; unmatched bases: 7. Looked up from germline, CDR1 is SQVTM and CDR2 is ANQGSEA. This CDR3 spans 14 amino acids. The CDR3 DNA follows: TGCAGCGCATGGACAGGGTTAGACCAAGAGACCCAGTACTTC. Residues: CSAWTGLDQETQYF.

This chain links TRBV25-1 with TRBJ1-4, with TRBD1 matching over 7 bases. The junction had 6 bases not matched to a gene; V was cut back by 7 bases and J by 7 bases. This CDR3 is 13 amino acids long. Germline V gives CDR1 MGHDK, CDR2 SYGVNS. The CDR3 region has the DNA TGTGCCAGCATGTCAGCAGGGGGTGAAAAACTGTTTTTT. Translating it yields CASMSAGGEKLFF.

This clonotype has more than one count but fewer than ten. In nucleotides, the CDR3 is TGCAGTGCTCGGGACAGGGGCGCGAAGACCCAGTACTTC. As protein: CSARDRGAKTQYF. This chain uses TRBV20-1 with TRBJ2-5; 10 nucleotides match TRBD1. The CDR3 has 13 amino acids. Germline V gene lookup returns CDR1 DFQATT and CDR2 SNEGSKA (reference sequence). Trimming removed 5 bases from V and 6 bases from J; junction bases left unmatched: 6.

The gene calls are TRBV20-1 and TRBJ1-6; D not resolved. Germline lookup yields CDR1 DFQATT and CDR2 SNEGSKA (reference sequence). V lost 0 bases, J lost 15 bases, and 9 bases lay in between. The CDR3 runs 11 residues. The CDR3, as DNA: TGCAGTGCTAGAGATCCGGCCAACCTCCACTTT. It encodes CSARDPANLHF.

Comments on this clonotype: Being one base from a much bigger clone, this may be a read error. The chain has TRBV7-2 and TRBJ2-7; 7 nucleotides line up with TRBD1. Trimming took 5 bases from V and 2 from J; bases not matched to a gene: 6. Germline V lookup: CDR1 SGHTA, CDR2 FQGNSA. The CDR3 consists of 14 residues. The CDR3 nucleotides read TGTGCCAGCAGCCCGGACAGGAGCCCCTACGAGCAGTACTTC. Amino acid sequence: CASSPDRSPYEQYF.

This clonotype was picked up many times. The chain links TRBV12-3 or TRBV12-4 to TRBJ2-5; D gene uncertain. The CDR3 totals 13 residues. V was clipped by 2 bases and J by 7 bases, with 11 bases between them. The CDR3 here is CASSLTSLVTQYF. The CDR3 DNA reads TGTGCCAGCAGTTTAACGAGCTTAGTGACCCAGTACTTC.

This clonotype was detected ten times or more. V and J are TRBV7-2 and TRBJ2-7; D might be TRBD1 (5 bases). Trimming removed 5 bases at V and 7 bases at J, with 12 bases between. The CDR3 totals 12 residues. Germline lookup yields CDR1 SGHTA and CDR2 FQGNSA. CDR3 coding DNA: TGTGCCAGCAGCCTCCCAGGGCGGGAGCAGTACTTC. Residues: CASSLPGREQYF.